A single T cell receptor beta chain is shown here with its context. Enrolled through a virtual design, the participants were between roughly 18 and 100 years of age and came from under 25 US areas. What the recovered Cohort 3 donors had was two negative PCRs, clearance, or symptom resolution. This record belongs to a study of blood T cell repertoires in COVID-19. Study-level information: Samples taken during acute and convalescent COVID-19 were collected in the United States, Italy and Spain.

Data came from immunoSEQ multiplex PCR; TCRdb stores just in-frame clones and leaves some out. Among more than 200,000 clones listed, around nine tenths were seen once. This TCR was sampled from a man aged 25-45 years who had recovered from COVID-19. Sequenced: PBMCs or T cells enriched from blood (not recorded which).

The CDR3 coding sequence is TGTGCCAGCAGTTACTCGACAGGGGAGGCTTTCTTT. Its protein is CASSYSTGEAFF. The rearrangement uses TRBV6-5 and TRBJ1-1; 8 bases align to TRBD1. V shed 0 bases and J 11 bases; nucleotides not matched to a gene: 2. CDR1 is MNHEY, CDR2 SVGAGI, per germline. This CDR3 is 12 amino acids long.